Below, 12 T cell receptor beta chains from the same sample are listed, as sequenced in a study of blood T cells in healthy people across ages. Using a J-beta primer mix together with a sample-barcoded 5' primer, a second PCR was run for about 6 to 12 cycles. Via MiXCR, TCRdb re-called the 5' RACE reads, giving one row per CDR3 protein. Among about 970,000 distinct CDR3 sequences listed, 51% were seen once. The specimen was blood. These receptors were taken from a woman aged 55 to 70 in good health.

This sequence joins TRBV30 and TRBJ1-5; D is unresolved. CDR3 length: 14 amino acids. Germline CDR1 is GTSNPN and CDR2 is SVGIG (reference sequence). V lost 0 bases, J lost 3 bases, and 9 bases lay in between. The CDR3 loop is CAWSVRGYNQPQHF. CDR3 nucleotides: TGTGCCTGGAGTGTACGAGGCTACAATCAGCCCCAGCATTTT.

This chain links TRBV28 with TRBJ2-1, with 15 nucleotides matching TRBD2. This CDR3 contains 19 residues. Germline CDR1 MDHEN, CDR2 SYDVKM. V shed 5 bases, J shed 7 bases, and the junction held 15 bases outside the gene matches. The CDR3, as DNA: TGTGCCAGCAGTCCCCATGGTCCTACGGGACTAGCGGGAGGAAATGAGCAGTTCTTC. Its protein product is CASSPHGPTGLAGGNEQFF.

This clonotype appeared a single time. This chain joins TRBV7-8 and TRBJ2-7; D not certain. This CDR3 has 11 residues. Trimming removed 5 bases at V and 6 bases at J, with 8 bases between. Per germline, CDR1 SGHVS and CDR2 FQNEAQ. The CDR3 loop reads CASSQLVEQYF. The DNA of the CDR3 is TGTGCCAGCAGCCAACTCGTCGAGCAGTACTTC.

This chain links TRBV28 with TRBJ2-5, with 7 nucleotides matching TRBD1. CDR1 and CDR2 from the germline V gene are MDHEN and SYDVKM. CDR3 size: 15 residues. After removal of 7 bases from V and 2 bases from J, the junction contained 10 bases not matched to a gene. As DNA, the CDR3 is TGTGCCAGCAACCCGGGACAGCTTAATCAAGAGACCCAGTACTTC. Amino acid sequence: CASNPGQLNQETQYF.

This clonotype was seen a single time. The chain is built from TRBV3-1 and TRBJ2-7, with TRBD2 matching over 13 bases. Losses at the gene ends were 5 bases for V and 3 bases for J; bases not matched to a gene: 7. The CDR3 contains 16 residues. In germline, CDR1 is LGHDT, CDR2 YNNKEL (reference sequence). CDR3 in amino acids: CASSARTSGRIYEQYF. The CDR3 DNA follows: TGTGCCAGCAGCGCCCGGACTAGCGGGAGAATCTACGAGCAGTACTTC.

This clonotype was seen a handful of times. CDR3 sequence reads: CSVGLLGAFF. Written as DNA, the CDR3 is TGCAGCGTTGGATTGTTAGGAGCTTTCTTT. The chain employs TRBV29-1 and TRBJ1-1; no firm D call. The V and J ends lost 4 bases and 10 bases respectively, with 10 bases between them. In germline, CDR1 is SQVTM, CDR2 ANQGSEA. The CDR3 is 10 residues long.

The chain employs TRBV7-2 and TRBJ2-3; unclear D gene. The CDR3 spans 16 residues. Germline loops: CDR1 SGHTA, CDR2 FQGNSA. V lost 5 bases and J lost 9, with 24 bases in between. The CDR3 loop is CASSNSPAGPTITQYF. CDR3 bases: TGTGCCAGCAGCAACTCACCAGCTGGACCCACTATAACGCAGTATTTT.

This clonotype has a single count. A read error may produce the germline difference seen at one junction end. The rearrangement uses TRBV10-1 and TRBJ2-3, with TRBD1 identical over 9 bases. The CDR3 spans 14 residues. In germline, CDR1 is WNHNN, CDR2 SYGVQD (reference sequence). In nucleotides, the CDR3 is TGCGCCAGCGGTGAAGGGGACAGGGCAGATACGCAGTATTTT. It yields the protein CASGEGDRADTQYF.

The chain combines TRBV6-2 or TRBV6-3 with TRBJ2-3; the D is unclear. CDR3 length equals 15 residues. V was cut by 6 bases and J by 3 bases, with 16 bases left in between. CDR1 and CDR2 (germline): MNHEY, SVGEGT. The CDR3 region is CASRPHGSGTDTQYF. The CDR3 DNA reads TGTGCCAGCAGGCCTCACGGCAGTGGGACAGATACGCAGTATTTT.

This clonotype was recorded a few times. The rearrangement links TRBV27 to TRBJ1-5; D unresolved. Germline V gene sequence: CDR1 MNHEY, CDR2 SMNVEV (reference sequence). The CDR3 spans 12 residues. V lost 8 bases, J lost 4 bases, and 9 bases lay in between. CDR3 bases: TGTGCCAGCGCCGACCTGAATCAGCCCCAGCATTTT. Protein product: CASADLNQPQHF.

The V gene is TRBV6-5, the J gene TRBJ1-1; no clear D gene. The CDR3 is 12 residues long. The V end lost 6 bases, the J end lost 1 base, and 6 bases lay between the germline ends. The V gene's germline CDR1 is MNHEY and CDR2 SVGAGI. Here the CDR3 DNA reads TGTGCCAGCAGCAAAAGGAACACTGAAGCTTTCTTT. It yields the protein CASSKRNTEAFF.

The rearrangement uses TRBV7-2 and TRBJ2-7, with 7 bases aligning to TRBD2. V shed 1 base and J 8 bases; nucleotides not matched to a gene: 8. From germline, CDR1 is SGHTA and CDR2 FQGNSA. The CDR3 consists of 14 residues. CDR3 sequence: CASSLESSGYKQYF. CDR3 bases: TGTGCCAGCAGCTTAGAGTCTAGCGGTTATAAGCAGTACTTC.